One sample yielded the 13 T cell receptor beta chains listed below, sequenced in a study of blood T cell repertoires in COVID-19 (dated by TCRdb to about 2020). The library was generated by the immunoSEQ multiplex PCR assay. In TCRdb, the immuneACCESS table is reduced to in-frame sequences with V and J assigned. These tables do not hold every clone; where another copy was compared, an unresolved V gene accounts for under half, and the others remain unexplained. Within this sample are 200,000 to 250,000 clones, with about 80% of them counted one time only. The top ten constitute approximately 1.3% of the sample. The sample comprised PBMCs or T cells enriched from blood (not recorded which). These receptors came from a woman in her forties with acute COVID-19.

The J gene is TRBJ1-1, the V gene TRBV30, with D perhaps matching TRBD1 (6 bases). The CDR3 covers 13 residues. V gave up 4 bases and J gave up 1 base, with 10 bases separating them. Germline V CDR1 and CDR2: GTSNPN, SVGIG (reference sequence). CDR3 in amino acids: CAWMRTENTEAFF. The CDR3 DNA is TGTGCCTGGATGAGGACAGAGAACACTGAAGCTTTCTTT.

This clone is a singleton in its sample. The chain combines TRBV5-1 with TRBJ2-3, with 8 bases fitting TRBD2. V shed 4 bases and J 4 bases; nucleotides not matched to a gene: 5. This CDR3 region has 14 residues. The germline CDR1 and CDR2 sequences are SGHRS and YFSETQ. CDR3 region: CASSPGLEADTQYF. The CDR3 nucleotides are TGCGCCAGCAGCCCGGGACTAGAGGCAGATACGCAGTATTTT.

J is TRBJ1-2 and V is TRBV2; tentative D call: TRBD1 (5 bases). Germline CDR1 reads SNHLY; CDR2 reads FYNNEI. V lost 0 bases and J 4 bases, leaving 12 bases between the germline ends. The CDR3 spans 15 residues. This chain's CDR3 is CASSEAGARGYGYTF. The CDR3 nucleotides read TGTGCCAGCAGTGAAGCAGGGGCGCGGGGCTATGGCTACACCTTC.

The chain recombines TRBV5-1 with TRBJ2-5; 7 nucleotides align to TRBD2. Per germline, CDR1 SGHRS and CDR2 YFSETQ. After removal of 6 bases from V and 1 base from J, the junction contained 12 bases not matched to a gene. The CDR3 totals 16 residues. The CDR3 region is CASTSSFTGGQETQYF. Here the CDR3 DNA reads TGCGCCAGCACTTCGAGTTTTACGGGGGGCCAAGAGACCCAGTACTTC.

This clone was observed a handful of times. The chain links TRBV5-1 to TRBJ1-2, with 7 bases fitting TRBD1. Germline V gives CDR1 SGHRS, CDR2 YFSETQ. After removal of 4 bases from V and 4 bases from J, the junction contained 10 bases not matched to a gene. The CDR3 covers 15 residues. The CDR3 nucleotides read TGCGCCAGCAGCACCCGACAGGGAGAAAGCTATGGCTACACCTTC. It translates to CASSTRQGESYGYTF.

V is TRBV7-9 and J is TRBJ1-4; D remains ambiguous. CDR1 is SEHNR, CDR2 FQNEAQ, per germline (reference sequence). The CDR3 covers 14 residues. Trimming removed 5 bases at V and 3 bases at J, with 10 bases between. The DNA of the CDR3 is TGTGCCAGCAGCCCCCCCATAGCTAATGAAAAACTGTTTTTT. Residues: CASSPPIANEKLFF.

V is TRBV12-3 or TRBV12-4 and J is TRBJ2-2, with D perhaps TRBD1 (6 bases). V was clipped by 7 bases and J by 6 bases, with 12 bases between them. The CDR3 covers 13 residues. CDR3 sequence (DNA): TGTGCCAGCACCCCGAGGGGGTCCGGGGAGCTGTTTTTT. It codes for CASTPRGSGELFF.

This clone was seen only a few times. CDR3 sequence: CASSAHEIDNEQFF. The CDR3 bases are TGCGCCAGCAGCGCCCACGAGATAGACAATGAGCAGTTCTTC. This rearrangement joins TRBV5-1 to TRBJ2-1; no firm D call. V was cut by 4 bases and J by 5 bases, with 13 bases left in between. The V gene's germline CDR1 is SGHRS and CDR2 YFSETQ. This CDR3 spans 14 amino acids. Based on the CDR3 plus reference TRBV5-1 and TRBJ2-1, the full variable domain is KAGVTQTPRYLIKTRGQQVTLSCSPISGHRSVSWYQQTPGQGLQFLFEYFSETQRNKGNFPGRFSGRQFSNSRSEMNVSTLELGDSALYLCASSAHEIDNEQFFGPGTRLTVL.

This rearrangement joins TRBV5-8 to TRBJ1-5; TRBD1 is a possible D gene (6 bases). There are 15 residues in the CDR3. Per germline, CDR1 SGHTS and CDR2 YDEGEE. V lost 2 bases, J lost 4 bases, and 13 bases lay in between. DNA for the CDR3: TGTGCCAGCAGCTTACTCAGGGGATCTAATCAGCCCCAGCATTTT. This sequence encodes CASSLLRGSNQPQHF.

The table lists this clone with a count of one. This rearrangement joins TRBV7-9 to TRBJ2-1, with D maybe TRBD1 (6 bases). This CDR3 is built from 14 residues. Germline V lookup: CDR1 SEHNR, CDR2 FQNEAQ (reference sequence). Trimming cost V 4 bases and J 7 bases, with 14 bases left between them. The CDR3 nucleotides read TGTGCCAGCAGCTACCGGGACACCGGGAATGAGCAGTTCTTC. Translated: CASSYRDTGNEQFF.

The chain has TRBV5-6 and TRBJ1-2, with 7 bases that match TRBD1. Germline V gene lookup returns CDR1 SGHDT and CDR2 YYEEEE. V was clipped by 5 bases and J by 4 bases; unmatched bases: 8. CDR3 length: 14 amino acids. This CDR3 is CASRDSGTVYGYTF. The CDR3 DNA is TGTGCCAGCAGGGACTCCGGGACAGTCTATGGCTACACCTTC.

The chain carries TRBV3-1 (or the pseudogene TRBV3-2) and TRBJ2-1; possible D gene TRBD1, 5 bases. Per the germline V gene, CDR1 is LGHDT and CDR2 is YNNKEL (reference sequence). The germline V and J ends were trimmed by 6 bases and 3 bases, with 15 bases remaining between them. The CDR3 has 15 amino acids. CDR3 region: CASSPKGDGYNEQFF. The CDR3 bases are TGTGCCAGCAGTCCTAAAGGGGATGGCTACAATGAGCAGTTCTTC.

The CDR3 reads CAISESGGSASEQYF. DNA of the CDR3: TGTGCCATCAGTGAGTCGGGGGGTTCCGCCTCCGAGCAGTACTTC. The gene calls are TRBV10-3 and TRBJ2-7; D is perhaps TRBD2 (6 bases). The germline V and J ends were trimmed by 0 bases and 6 bases, with 15 bases remaining between them. The V gene's germline CDR1 is ENHRY and CDR2 SYGVKD. The CDR3 covers 15 residues.